Listed here are 3 T cell receptor beta chains from one sample, sequenced in a study of blood T cells in healthy people across ages. Primed by a sample-barcoded 5' primer and a J-beta primer mix, a second PCR proceeded for about 6 to 12 cycles. TCRdb reprocessed the 5' RACE reads via MiXCR and lists one record per CDR3 protein. This sample has under 800,000 distinct CDR3 sequences; approximately 43% occur once, and the top ten carry 20% to 25%. The sequencing input was blood. These receptors were collected from an older woman in good health.

The rearrangement joins TRBV11-3 to TRBJ2-5; unclear D gene. CDR1 and CDR2 from the germline V gene are SGHNT and YENEEA. Trimming shortened V by 0 bases and J by 13 bases, and 15 bases separated the two germline ends. This CDR3 spans 13 amino acids. This CDR3 is CASSLDADTVPYF. The CDR3 nucleotides read TGTGCCAGCAGCTTAGACGCGGATACAGTACCGTACTTC.

The gene calls are TRBV20-1 and TRBJ2-5; unclear D gene. V lost 1 base and J 1 base, leaving 10 bases between the germline ends. Germline lookup yields CDR1 DFQATT and CDR2 SNEGSKA (reference sequence). This CDR3 has 14 amino acids. The CDR3 region has the DNA TGCAGTGCTAGAGCTCCAGCCCTCCAAGAGACCCAGTACTTC. Its translation: CSARAPALQETQYF.

The chain combines TRBV4-1 with TRBJ2-1, with TRBD1 matching over 7 bases. The CDR3 length is 17 residues. CDR1 MGHRA and CDR2 YSYEKL come from the germline V gene. V gave up 0 bases and J gave up 2 bases; unmatched junction bases: 7. The CDR3 loop is CASSQEGTAKTYNEQFF. As DNA, the CDR3 is TGCGCCAGCAGCCAAGAGGGGACAGCCAAAACCTACAATGAGCAGTTCTTC.